This T cell receptor (beta chain) was captured in a study of cytomegalovirus exposure and HLA in healthy donors (dated by TCRdb to the late 2010s). With regard to the full study: In an earlier analysis of 450 to 750 of the donors, 276 Gb of sequence data and 95 million to 130 million unique TCR beta sequences from about 190 million T cells were reported. About five DR-DQ haplotypes were treated as single units for association and clustering because of strong linkage in the cohort. The study aimed to test whether signatures of past pathogen exposure could be identified by cataloging public T cell receptors. On average, roughly 240,000 unique TCR beta nucleotide sequences were sequenced per donor among 398 genotyped donors of the cohort, with 15% to 20% of those sequences being non-productive. A later genetic analysis took genome-wide SNP genotypes for about three fifths of the 666 donors and used that subset as a discovery cohort. To predict cytomegalovirus infection status, the study combined high-throughput TCR immunosequencing, statistical association of individual TCRs with disease status, and machine learning. Donor age, sex, ethnicity and CMV serostatus were compiled together with the repertoire data. All discovery cohort repertoires had been generated using a single sequencing platform. HLA typing included class I and class II loci at four-digit resolution. The later analysis used no new phenotypic data to find candidate immune exposures, relying instead on TCR beta sequences and their occurrence across donors. To study patterns of TCR occurrence, a later analysis re-analyzed previously published TCR beta repertoires from more than 550 donors and added high-resolution HLA genotyping. Of the 300 to 400 genotyped donors, about 80% fell in the genetic ancestry cluster associated with self-reported Caucasian donors. In an earlier analysis of several hundred of the donors, high-throughput TCR beta sequencing was used to judge whether each TCR beta V gene segment behaved as functional or pseudogenic. Around 300 gigabases of sequencing data and roughly 90 million unique TCR sequences were included in an early release covering 500 to 750 HLA-typed donors. Along with the roughly 670-subject first cohort, a separate validation cohort of around 110 different subjects was used. The study profiled the T cell repertoires of some 610 subjects by immunosequencing and related them to cytomegalovirus serostatus. Typing coverage varied by locus: roughly 620-630 donors for A, B, C, DRB1 and DQB1; about 520 for DQA1; nearly 610 for DPA1; roughly 450 for DPB1.

The paper as a whole reports these results and caveats: The 87-base-pair reads could not distinguish some IMGT-functional V segments, including TRBV6-2 and TRBV6-3, so those segments were excluded. In a later analysis, HLA-associated TCR beta chains showed more clonal expansion and lower generation probabilities than non-associated chains that were equally common. Linkage disequilibrium might explain the correlated functional status among segregating V segments, but an unknown experimental factor could not be ruled out. The authors suggested that the approach could potentially be extended to other disease states and immunological phenotypes. Across donors, most TCR sequences were observed very rarely, whereas some public TCRs were present in many individuals. In the study, around 150 TCR beta chains were listed as associated with cytomegalovirus. In an earlier analysis of around 600 of the donors, most TCR beta V segments were observed in productive rearrangements about 90% or about 30% of the time, broadly matching IMGT annotations. This cohort had only TCR beta chains sequenced, and the lack of alpha or paired-chain data limited which features could be detected. In a later genetic analysis, fewer N-insertions in productive TCRs were reported among donors in an Asian-associated ancestry cluster than the roughly 700-donor mean. Strong co-occurrence of HLA alleles, especially DR and DQ, made assigning TCR associations to individual alleles difficult. A cluster of highly shared sequence variants was judged likely to be a technical artifact of the sequencing pipeline. In vitro tests confirmed that a few of the cytomegalovirus-associated TCR beta chains recognize cytomegalovirus antigens. In a later analysis, 16,951 TCR beta sequences were associated with specific HLA alleles at a false discovery rate of 0.05. A later analysis found that TCR association rates varied across HLA loci, with DRB1 alleles showing the most associated TCRs and HLA-C alleles the fewest. The only immune exposure information available for the cohort was CMV serostatus. The classifier was reported to diagnose cytomegalovirus status with high specificity and sensitivity in both the original cohort and the validation cohort. In a later analysis, most CMV-associated TCR beta chains were found to appear HLA-restricted, with HLA associations seemingly driven largely by CMV exposure. HLA typing was unavailable for some donors at each locus, so association tests used only the typed subset. A further reported finding was that TCR beta sequences accurately predicted the HLA-A and HLA-B alleles for most subjects in the first cohort. Sequencing depth was assumed to be roughly uniform across donors in the presence/absence analyses, though that assumption may not hold. In a later analysis, several top co-occurrence clusters were reported to appear linked to parvovirus B19, influenza, CMV and Epstein-Barr virus. A later genetic analysis associated a missense DCLRE1C variant with V-gene and J-gene trimming of TCR beta chains, and an independent cohort replicated the association. Because counts were too low, seventeen rarely observed V segments, including chromosome 9 orphons, were excluded from the earlier analysis of 587 of the donors.

As to this clone: The clone's antigen remains unknown. The input lacks base qualities; no much larger clone sits a single base away.

The cohort comprised some 730 healthy bone marrow donors. At the time of sampling, all cohort members were nominally healthy, though unrecorded immune exposures were likely present. The donor tested CMV seropositive and was one of the 289 seropositive cohort members. A peripheral blood sample was provided by each donor, and peripheral blood mononuclear cells were used for TCR beta sequencing. The Qiagen DNeasy Blood Extraction Kit was used to extract genomic DNA from the blood cell samples. CDR1 is given as SGHRS and CDR2 as YFSETQ, both from the germline V gene. The CDR3, cysteine through phenylalanine, is 15 amino acids long. Of the read, only the CDR3 DNA is kept; its 45 bases are in frame from base 1. V is pared back by 1 base and J by 1 base, with 9 bases lying between the germline termini. Library preparation used the immunoSEQ multiplex PCR assay. For the multiplex PCR, a mixture combining 60 forward primers for TCR Vbeta segments and 13 reverse primers for TCR Jbeta segments was used. The CDR3 region of rearranged TCR beta genes was amplified from genomic DNA with a multiplex PCR assay. The Illumina HiSeq System was used to sequence the amplified TCR beta libraries as 87-base-pair reads. Regarding the original processing steps: A later analysis counted about 76 million unique TCR beta chains across the approximately 700 repertoires, and around 9.9 million of these chains were shared by at least two donors. Raw reads were error-corrected and collapsed into unique sequences by a nearest-neighbor algorithm in which closely related sequences were merged to remove PCR and sequencing errors. V, D and J gene segments were assigned by aligning CDR3 sequences to IMGT reference sequences. For a sequence to be retained, at least a six-nucleotide match to both a V gene segment and a J gene segment was required. A rearrangement was called productive if the CDR3 had no stop codons and remained in frame with V and J, and every other rearrangement was called non-productive. Following IMGT convention, CDR3 was defined as the stretch from the second conserved V-encoded cysteine to the conserved J-encoded phenylalanine. The earlier analysis of 500 to 750 of the donors excluded any sequence lacking an unambiguous match to a single V gene segment. An earlier analysis of a few hundred of the donors classified V segments as functional when productive rearrangements were above 56.7% and as segregating when the standard deviation between donors was above 5%. A statistical classification framework was built to diagnose cytomegalovirus status from the catalog of TCR beta chain sequences. In a later analysis, V and J genes were assigned by comparing TCR nucleotide sequences against IMGT/GENE-DB human TR gene sequences. The TCRdist pipeline was used in a later analysis to assign CDR3 sequences and most-parsimonious VDJ recombination scenarios. A later analysis defined each TCR beta chain by its CDR3 amino acid sequence plus V-gene family, and excluded reads lacking a unique V-gene family. To address suspected cross-contamination and a sequencing artifact, a later analysis removed several hundred highly shared, low-generation-probability nucleotide sequences. In a later analysis, a clonal expansion index for each public chain was calculated from normalized within-repertoire ranks of inferred template counts. In a later analysis, generation probabilities were computed using a VDJ recombination model fitted to out-of-frame rearrangements, and the results were checked against IGoR. In a later analysis, hypergeometric tests were used to score TCR-TCR, TCR-HLA and TCR-CMV co-occurrence, with a repertoire-size bias correction applied to TCR pairs. False discovery rates were estimated in a later analysis by permuting HLA or CMV assignments 20 times. A later analysis grouped co-occurring TCRs with DBSCAN, adding TCRdist sequence similarity when clustering within HLA-allele-positive subsets. Repertoires with fewer than 30,000 or more than 120,000 public chains were left out of co-occurrence clustering, as were about five repertoires with anomalous nucleotide sharing. TCRdb obtained this table from immuneACCESS and retained in-frame rearrangements with V and J assigned. These tables miss some clones; where compared with another copy, unresolved V genes account for less than half of the shortfall, and the remainder is unexplained. V, J and clone size are taken as reported in that table, and D and trimming were inferred from the DNA itself. Across this sample there are over 150,000 clones, with 68% seen only once. The ten largest make up just under 4.5% of the sample.

The sequence came from a woman younger than 30 in good health and CMV-seropositive. Recombination connected TRBV5-1 to TRBJ2-1, and perhaps TRBD2 as D gene, on 6 matching bases. Specimen: PBMCs. The DNA sequence is given as TGCGCCAGCAGCTTGATAGCGGCTTCCTACAATGAGCAGTTCTTC. It is translated as CASSLIAASYNEQFF. With all but the CDR3 taken from the reference TRBV5-1 and TRBJ2-1 genes, the full variable domain is: KAGVTQTPRYLIKTRGQQVTLSCSPISGHRSVSWYQQTPGQGLQFLFEYFSETQRNKGNFPGRFSGRQFSNSRSEMNVSTLELGDSALYLCASSLIAASYNEQFFGPGTRLTVL.